This TCR beta chain was profiled in a study of vaccination and CD4 T cells after COVID-19. Study in general: Overlapping SARS-CoV-2, HCoV-NL63, HCoV-OC43 and HCoV-229E spike peptides stimulated the cells.

The Oncomine TCR Beta short-read assay was applied to DNA of cultured CD4+ T cells. TCRdb analysed the PCR reads with MiXCR anew, one entry per CDR3 protein. The repertoire holds about 11,000 distinct CDR3 sequences, 60% to 80% seen once, with 12% in the top ten. Stated treatment: approximately 9-day PBMC culture with coronavirus spike peptide pools or control peptides (ViraFEST assay). The ViraFEST method relied on peptide pools to expand antigen-specific T cells, followed by TCR sequencing. Cell culture was performed with some 2 million PBMCs per well in the presence of approximately 10 IU/ml IL-2 and roughly 9.7 ug/ml peptide pools. The junction had 10 bases not matched to a gene; V was cut back by 10 bases and J by 4 bases. The CDR3 covers 14 residues. In germline, CDR1 is WNHNN, CDR2 SYGVQD (reference sequence). Notes on this clonotype: What it recognizes is unknown.

Sequencing input: CD4+ T cells from blood, cultured in vitro. The origin of this receptor is a human donor who had recovered from COVID-19. The V gene is TRBV10-1, the J gene TRBJ1-5; 7 bases are a match to TRBD1. The CDR3 nucleotides are TGCGCCACCGAGGCAGGGGGAATTAATCAGCCCCAGCATTTT. Encoded protein: CATEAGGINQPQHF.